Listed below are T cell receptor beta chains from one sample, sequenced in a study of CD8+CD57+ T cells in acquired aplastic anemia. MiXCR, run by TCRdb on the reads, gives a single entry per CDR3 protein. The repertoire holds about 200,000 distinct CDR3 sequences, with 30% to 40% as singletons. The sample consisted of sorted CD4+, CD8+, or CD8+CD57+ T cells (not recorded which) from PBMCs. Every receptor here comes from a human donor in good health, serving as a control. Both conserved end residues are part of each CDR3. D genes are given only for firm matches. Some rows have no size entry. The others give once, few or many, or a class for an expanded clone.

size: .
D: .
J: TRBJ2-6
V: TRBV11-2
CDR3: CASSFTGRSGANVLTF
DNA: TGTGCCAGCAGCTTTACAGGACGCTCTGGGGCCAACGTCCTGACTTTC

size: many
D: .
J: TRBJ2-6
V: TRBV5-6
CDR3: CASSLGGAGANVLTF
DNA: TGTGCCAGCAGCTTGGGGGGGGCTGGGGCCAACGTCCTGACTTTC

size: .
D: TRBD1
J: TRBJ2-5
V: TRBV2
CDR3: CASTPTGDQETQYF
DNA: TGTGCCAGCACTCCGACAGGGGACCAAGAGACCCAGTACTTC

size: .
D: .
J: TRBJ1-1
V: TRBV30
CDR3: CAWIGRQNTEAFF
DNA: TGTGCCTGGATCGGACGGCAGAACACTGAAGCTTTCTTT

size: many
D: TRBD2
J: TRBJ2-5
V: TRBV6-1
CDR3: CASARRGGQETQYF
DNA: TGTGCCAGCGCACGACGGGGGGGTCAAGAGACCCAGTACTTC

size: many
D: .
J: TRBJ2-3
V: TRBV25-1
CDR3: CASSTLHSDTQYF
DNA: TGTGCCAGCAGTACCCTACATTCAGATACGCAGTATTTT

size: many
D: .
J: TRBJ1-2
V: TRBV7-3
CDR3: CASSPGSRPESYGYTF
DNA: TGTGCCAGCAGCCCCGGATCCAGGCCTGAAAGCTATGGCTACACCTTC

size: .
D: .
J: TRBJ2-3
V: TRBV20-1
CDR3: CSASPLGPRVTDTQYF
DNA: TGCAGTGCTAGTCCCCTAGGTCCCCGCGTCACAGATACGCAGTATTTT

size: .
D: TRBD1
J: TRBJ1-3
V: TRBV20-1
CDR3: CSVQDRESGNTIYF
DNA: TGCAGTGTTCAAGACAGGGAATCTGGAAACACCATATATTTT

size: many
D: .
J: TRBJ1-1
V: TRBV7-9
CDR3: CASSQMGDTEAFF
DNA: TGTGCCAGCAGCCAGATGGGAGACACCGAAGCTTTCTTT